This T cell receptor beta chain comes out of a study of CD8+ T cells in alopecia areata. This CDR3 has 14 residues. The V segment lost 5 bases and the J segment 8 bases; nucleotides outside the gene matches: 12. Germline lookup yields CDR1 SGHRS and CDR2 YFSETQ. For this clone: The antigen remains unidentified.

Study-wide findings and caveats: Just one nonresponder means the tie between baseline CD8+ expansion and response stays uncertain.

Treatment defined: oral pan-JAK inhibitor, 5-10 mg twice daily. cDNA serving as the sequencing template came from extracted, reverse transcribed RNA. Using immunoSEQ multiplex PCR, the repertoire was profiled, and TCRdb retains in-frame clones only, with some absent. The sample carries 250,000 to 350,000 clones, 60% recorded once. The chain recombines TRBV5-1 with TRBJ1-2; 7 nucleotides line up with TRBD1. The specimen comprised CD4+ T cells sorted from blood, sampled around week 54, from a patient treated with tofacitinib. The receptor's source is a human donor with alopecia areata. CDR3 DNA sequence: TGCGCCAGCAGTCCTGCCGGGACAGTGGGAGGCTACACCTTC. It yields the protein CASSPAGTVGGYTF.